This TCR beta chain was captured in a study of blood T cell repertoires in COVID-19. Study as a whole: Sites across the United States, Italy and Spain contributed samples from acute and convalescent COVID-19.

Assay used: immunoSEQ multiplex PCR; TCRdb lists only in-frame clones, some missing. The sample shows 250,000 to 300,000 clones, 75% to 90% of them seen only once. V lost 3 bases, J lost 8 bases, and 10 bases lay in between. The CDR3 spans 13 residues. This TCR was recovered from a man aged 55 to 70 who had recovered from COVID-19. The sequencing sample was made of peripheral blood. This rearrangement joins TRBV12-3 or TRBV12-4 to TRBJ1-4; D might be TRBD1 (5 bases). The CDR3 loop is CASSFGGREKLFF. CDR3 nucleotides: TGTGCCAGCAGTTTCGGGGGTCGGGAAAAACTGTTTTTT.